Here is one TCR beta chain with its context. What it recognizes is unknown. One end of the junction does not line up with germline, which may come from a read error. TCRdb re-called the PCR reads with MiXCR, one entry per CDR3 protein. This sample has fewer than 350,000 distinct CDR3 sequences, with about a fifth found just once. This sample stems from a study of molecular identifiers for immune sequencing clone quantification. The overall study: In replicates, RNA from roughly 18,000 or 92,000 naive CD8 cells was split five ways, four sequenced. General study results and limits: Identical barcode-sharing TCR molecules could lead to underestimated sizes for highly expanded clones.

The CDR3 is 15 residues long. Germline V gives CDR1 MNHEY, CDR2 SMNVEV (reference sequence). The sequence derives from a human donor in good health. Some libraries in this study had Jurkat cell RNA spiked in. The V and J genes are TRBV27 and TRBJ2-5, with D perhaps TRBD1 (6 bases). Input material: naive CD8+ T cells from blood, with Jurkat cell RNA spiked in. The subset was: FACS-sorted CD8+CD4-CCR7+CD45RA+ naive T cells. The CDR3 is CAGSTRQAFQETQYF. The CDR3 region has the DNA TGTGCCGGCAGTACAAGACAGGCCTTCCAAGAGACCCAGTACTTC.